The present T cell receptor beta chain was sequenced within a study of T cells after yellow fever vaccination. Notes on the study in general: Abundant contaminating clonotypes from the bulk population could appear in FACS-sorted repertoires.

In this sample, this clonotype turned up a few times. Its antigen is undetermined. Germline V CDR1 and CDR2: SGHVS, FNYEAQ. The CDR3 extends over 14 amino acids. The V gene end was trimmed by 5 bases and the J gene end by 6 bases; junction bases not matched to a gene: 6. TCRdb passed the 5' RACE reads through MiXCR, listing each CDR3 protein once. The data hold 600,000 to 750,000 distinct CDR3 sequences, with about 12% observed a single time. The V gene is TRBV7-6, the J gene TRBJ2-3; 9 nucleotides align to TRBD2. The source material was PBMCs, sampled on the day of the yellow fever booster vaccination. The receptor was derived from a young man who received the YFV17D yellow fever vaccine. Written as DNA, the CDR3 is TGTGCCAGCAGCCGGGGACTAGCTTGGGATACGCAGTATTTT. Encoded protein: CASSRGLAWDTQYF.